The 28 T cell receptor beta chains below all came from one sample that was sequenced in a study of post-analysis software for immune sequencing data (dated by TCRdb to between 2014 and 2017). Their antigens remain unidentified. What the research found in general, with its limitations: Patients showed significantly higher frequencies than controls for roughly five TRBV segments, among them TRBV5-6, TRBV5-1 and TRBV20-1.

The library came from PCR. The listed sequencing device is Illumina HiSeq 2500. To reduce PCR and sequencing biases, unique molecular identifiers were incorporated into the TCR beta cDNA libraries. TCRdb trimmed the raw reads at Q25, called clones with MiXCR and kept productive beta chains. Records with the same CDR3 protein are collapsed into one entry carrying the most frequent genes and DNA. The sample profile shows about 400,000 distinct CDR3 sequences; less than 40% of them were found once. The top ten clonotypes cover 10% to 15% of the sample. The sequenced material came from blood. The receptors here all came from a girl aged 10-17 years with multiple sclerosis.

This clonotype was picked up a small number of times. This chain links TRBV3-1 with TRBJ2-1, with D possibly matching TRBD1 (6 bases). The germline V gene encodes CDR1 LGHDT and CDR2 YNNKEL (reference sequence). Trimming stripped 4 bases from V and 9 bases from J, with 13 bases between. The CDR3 sequence is 13 residues long. CDR3 in DNA: TGTGCCAGCAGCCTGCAGGGGCCGGGTGAGCAGTTCTTC. Translated: CASSLQGPGEQFF.

The chain combines TRBV13 with TRBJ2-1; D is ambiguous. Germline values: CDR1 PRHDT, CDR2 FYEKMQ (reference sequence). The CDR3 is made up of 13 amino acids. V gave up 1 base and J gave up 6 bases, with 7 bases separating them. CDR3 coding DNA: TGTGCCAGCAGCTTAGAAGGGCCCAATGAGCAGTTCTTC. As protein: CASSLEGPNEQFF.

The V gene is TRBV10-3, the J gene TRBJ1-1; 7 bases line up with TRBD1. Germline V gene sequence: CDR1 ENHRY, CDR2 SYGVKD. The CDR3 extends over 14 amino acids. J lost 5 bases, V lost 6 bases, and 9 bases had no gene match. The CDR3 DNA sequence: TGTGCCATCAGGAAGGGACAGATAGCGACTGAAGCTTTCTTT. This codes for CAIRKGQIATEAFF.

The V gene is TRBV7-8, the J gene TRBJ1-2, with 8 bases fitting TRBD1. Germline CDR1 reads SGHVS; CDR2 reads FQNEAQ. The CDR3 has 14 residues. J lost 2 bases, V lost 5 bases, and 4 bases had no gene match. The CDR3 nucleotides are TGTGCCAGCAGCAATGGACAGGGAAACTATGGCTACACCTTC. Its translation: CASSNGQGNYGYTF.

In nucleotides, the CDR3 is TGTGCCAGCAAGCCGGGACGTCCCTACAATGAGCAGTTCTTC. It is translated as CASKPGRPYNEQFF. This chain connects TRBV12-3 or TRBV12-4 to TRBJ2-1; D may match TRBD1 or TRBD2 (5 bases each). V lost 7 bases, J lost 2 bases, and 12 bases lay in between. The CDR3 extends over 14 amino acids.

The chain has TRBV7-9 and TRBJ1-1; TRBD1 matches at 8 bases. Germline CDR1 is SEHNR and CDR2 is FQNEAQ (reference sequence). With V trimmed by 5 bases and J by 8 bases, 13 bases remained unmatched. This CDR3 has 15 amino acids. This CDR3 is CASSNNQGAEWEAFF. The CDR3 DNA reads TGTGCCAGCAGCAACAACCAGGGGGCGGAGTGGGAAGCTTTCTTT.

Comments on this clonotype: No conserved phenylalanine or tryptophan is present at the end of the CDR3, so a read error is the likely explanation. This chain uses TRBV5-6 with TRBJ1-5, with D possibly being TRBD1 (6 bases). Trimming stripped 0 bases from V and 2 bases from J, with 9 bases between. CDR1 SGHDT and CDR2 YYEEEE come from the germline V gene. The CDR3 runs 15 residues. The CDR3 DNA reads as TGTGCCAGCAGCTTGGACAGGGAGGGCAATCAGCCCCAGCATTGT. Translation: CASSLDREGNQPQHC.

This clonotype came up a few times. The chain couples TRBV7-9 to TRBJ2-4; no reliable D call. Germline CDR1 SEHNR, CDR2 FQNEAQ (reference sequence). The CDR3 length is 18 residues. The V gene lost 5 bases and the J gene lost 0 bases, with 20 bases spanning the gap. Here the CDR3 reads CASSPLQGGRLAKNIQYF. CDR3 in DNA: TGTGCCAGCAGCCCCCTTCAAGGCGGAAGGCTAGCCAAAAACATTCAGTACTTC.

The chain recombines TRBV11-2 with TRBJ2-7, with D possibly being TRBD1 or TRBD2 (5 bases each). The CDR3 contains 14 residues. Trimming shortened V by 5 bases and J by 0 bases, and 11 bases separated the two germline ends. The germline gives CDR1 SGHAT, CDR2 FQNNGV. DNA for the CDR3: TGTGCCAGCAGCGACAGAGGGGACTCCTACGAGCAGTACTTC. Its protein is CASSDRGDSYEQYF.

J is TRBJ2-1 and V is TRBV24-1, with D uncertain. With 3 bases removed from V and 5 bases from J, the gap between germline ends came to 13 bases. Looked up from germline, CDR1 is KGHDR and CDR2 is SFDVKD. The CDR3 is made up of 15 amino acids. The CDR3 DNA reads TGTGCCACCAGTGATCCCGTCAACTTTAACAATGAGCAGTTCTTC. Translation gives CATSDPVNFNNEQFF.

This clonotype was seen at least ten times. The rearrangement uses TRBV4-3 and TRBJ2-2; no reliable D call. V was clipped by 0 bases and J by 7 bases, with 9 bases between them. This CDR3 is 14 amino acids long. Germline CDR1 and CDR2: LGHNA and YSLEER. CDR3 nucleotide sequence: TGCGCCAGCAGCCAAGAAGCTCTTGGCGGGGAGCTGTTTTTT. Protein product: CASSQEALGGELFF.

The CDR3, as DNA: TGCAGTGCTACAACAATCCCGCTCCTGGTGAACACTGAAGCTTTCTTT. Amino acid sequence: CSATTIPLLVNTEAFF. The chain is built from TRBV20-1 and TRBJ1-1; D is unresolved. This CDR3 has 16 residues. Germline CDR1 is DFQATT and CDR2 is SNEGSKA (reference sequence). The V gene lost 4 bases and the J gene lost 0 bases, with 18 bases spanning the gap.

The gene calls are TRBV13 and TRBJ2-7; unclear D gene. The CDR3 contains 14 residues. Germline loops: CDR1 PRHDT, CDR2 FYEKMQ (reference sequence). Trimming shortened V by 3 bases and J by 2 bases, and 11 bases separated the two germline ends. The CDR3 sequence: CASSFEQRPYEQYF. The CDR3 DNA reads as TGTGCCAGCAGCTTCGAGCAGCGCCCCTACGAGCAGTACTTC.

As regards this clonotype: This clone may be a read error of a much larger clone one base away. V usage is TRBV7-2 and J usage is TRBJ2-7; TRBD1 matches 8 bases. Trimming took 5 bases from V and 4 from J; bases not matched to a gene: 7. CDR3 length equals 14 residues. The germline V gene encodes CDR1 SGHTA and CDR2 FQGNSA. The CDR3 region has the DNA TGTGCCAGCAGCCTTTGGGGACAGGAATACGAGCAGTACGTC. Translated: CASSLWGQEYEQYV.

V is TRBV20-1 and J is TRBJ1-2, with D perhaps matching TRBD1 (6 bases). CDR1 and CDR2 from the germline V gene are DFQATT and SNEGSKA (reference sequence). CDR3 length equals 12 residues. The CDR3 DNA is TGCATCACCACCACAGGGCCCTATGGCTACACCTTC. Encoded protein: CITTTGPYGYTF.

The gene calls are TRBV2 and TRBJ2-5; D perhaps matches TRBD1 (6 bases). The J call may be in error: the DNA end matches TRBJ2-7 better. Germline CDR1 reads SNHLY; CDR2 reads FYNNEI. The CDR3 runs to 15 residues. CDR3 residues: CASSEARYRDSEQYF. CDR3 DNA sequence: TGTGCCAGCAGTGAAGCGAGGTACAGGGATTCCGAGCAGTACTTC.

On this clonotype itself: The junction departs from germline at one end; a sequencing error may be responsible. This chain uses TRBV10-3 with TRBJ2-7; 8 positions agree with TRBD1. Per the germline V gene, CDR1 is ENHRY and CDR2 is SYGVKD. The CDR3 contains 15 residues. The CDR3 here is CAIRESDRGAYEQYF. CDR3 coding DNA: TGTGCCATCAGGGAGTCTGACAGGGGCGCCTACGAGCAGTACTTC.

The chain joins TRBV6-5 to TRBJ1-1; D uncertain. The CDR3 has 14 amino acids. Trimming left V 8 bases short and J 1 base short, with 14 bases between. The germline gives CDR1 MNHEY, CDR2 SVGAGI. DNA of the CDR3: TGTGCCAGCTGGTCGTCGTGGGGGAACACTGAAGCTTTCTTT. It translates to CASWSSWGNTEAFF.

The chain uses TRBV5-1 and TRBJ2-1; 12 positions match TRBD2. Germline-derived CDR1 and CDR2 are SGHRS and YFSETQ. The CDR3 sequence is 16 residues long. Trimming took 4 bases from V and 7 from J; bases not matched to a gene: 9. In DNA, the CDR3 is TGCGCCAGCAGCCCCCTAGCGGGGGGGATTGCAAATGAGCAGTTCTTC. Its protein is CASSPLAGGIANEQFF.

This clonotype was recorded a few times. Here the CDR3 reads CASSYDSGTYNSPLHF. The CDR3 bases are TGTGCCAGCAGCTATGATTCGGGAACCTATAATTCACCCCTCCACTTT. The chain recombines TRBV7-6 with TRBJ1-6; D not certain. The CDR3 consists of 16 residues. Looked up from germline, CDR1 is SGHVS and CDR2 is FNYEAQ. Trimming shortened V by 4 bases and J by 2 bases, and 12 bases separated the two germline ends. Looking up the rest from reference TRBV7-6 and TRBJ1-6 gives the full variable domain: GAGVSQSPRYKVTKRGQDVALRCDPISGHVSLYWYRQALGQGPEFLTYFNYEAQQDKSGLPNDRFSAERPEGSISTLTIQRTEQRDSAMYRCASSYDSGTYNSPLHFGNGTRLTVT.

This clonotype was counted only a few times. V gene TRBV9 combines with J gene TRBJ2-1; D possibly matches TRBD1 or TRBD2 (6 bases each). Trimming took 6 bases from V and 0 from J, leaving 16 bases between them. The germline V gene encodes CDR1 SGDLS and CDR2 YYNGEE. The CDR3 extends over 16 amino acids. For the CDR3, the DNA is TGTGCCAGCACCCGGGGGCTCGAGAGCTCCTACAATGAGCAGTTCTTC. Encoded protein: CASTRGLESSYNEQFF. Supplemented by reference TRBV9 and TRBJ2-1, the full variable domain reads DSGVTQTPKHLITATGQRVTLRCSPRSGDLSVYWYQQSLDQGLQFLIQYYNGEERAKGNILERFSAQQFPDLHSELNLSSLELGDSALYFCASTRGLESSYNEQFFGPGTRLTVL.

J is TRBJ2-5 and V is TRBV29-1, with a possible D match to TRBD1 (5 bases). CDR3 length: 12 amino acids. The V gene's germline CDR1 is SQVTM and CDR2 ANQGSEA. V lost 4 bases and J 2 bases, leaving 8 bases between the germline ends. CDR3 DNA: TGCAGCGTTGGGGGCATTCAAGAGACCCAGTACTTC. Encoded protein: CSVGGIQETQYF.

This chain joins TRBV12-3 or TRBV12-4 and TRBJ1-1; D gene unclear. Deletions cut 6 bases from V and 0 bases from J, with 8 bases between. The CDR3 has 13 amino acids. Written as DNA, the CDR3 is TGTGCCAGCAGGACACCACTGAACACTGAAGCTTTCTTT. Translating it yields CASRTPLNTEAFF.

V is TRBV7-6 and J is TRBJ2-5, with D perhaps TRBD2 (5 bases). CDR1 is SGHVS, CDR2 FNYEAQ, per germline. The V and J ends lost 8 bases and 1 base respectively, with 8 bases between them. The CDR3 is 12 amino acids. CDR3 residues: CASQRFQETQYF. The CDR3 DNA reads as TGTGCCAGCCAGCGGTTCCAAGAGACCCAGTACTTC. Full variable domain (missing parts from reference TRBV7-6 and TRBJ2-5): GAGVSQSPRYKVTKRGQDVALRCDPISGHVSLYWYRQALGQGPEFLTYFNYEAQQDKSGLPNDRFSAERPEGSISTLTIQRTEQRDSAMYRCASQRFQETQYFGPGTRLLVL.

The J gene is TRBJ2-5, the V gene TRBV18, with D perhaps being TRBD1 or TRBD2 (5 bases each). The CDR3 has 12 residues. V lost 4 bases and J 11 bases, leaving 14 bases between the germline ends. From germline, CDR1 is KGHSH and CDR2 LQKENI. The CDR3 DNA sequence: TGTGCCAGCTCACTCGGGGCTAGGGAGCAGTACTTC. Protein sequence: CASSLGAREQYF. Filled out from reference TRBV18 and TRBJ2-5, the complete variable domain reads NAGVMQNPRHLVRRRGQEARLRCSPMKGHSHVYWYRQLPEEGLKFMVYLQKENIIDESGMPKERFSAEFPKEGPSILRIQQVVRGDSAAYFCASSLGAREQYFGPGTRLLVL.

This clonotype has more than one count but fewer than ten. The CDR3 DNA reads as TGTGCCAGCAGCGCACTAACAGCCCCGGTCGGCTACACCTTC. Its protein product is CASSALTAPVGYTF. The chain uses TRBV14 and TRBJ1-2; D ambiguous. This CDR3 has 14 residues. Trimming took 5 bases from V and 8 from J, leaving 18 bases between them. Germline assignment: CDR1 SGHDN and CDR2 FVKESK.

The rearrangement uses TRBV5-1 and TRBJ2-2; no clear D. The V and J ends lost 2 bases and 2 bases respectively, with 7 bases between them. The CDR3 is 14 residues long. Germline assignment: CDR1 SGHRS and CDR2 YFSETQ. The CDR3 region is CASSLKVNTGELFF. The DNA of the CDR3 is TGCGCCAGCAGCTTAAAGGTTAACACCGGGGAGCTGTTTTTT.

With respect to this clonotype: With a much larger clone just one base away, this may be a read error. The chain joins TRBV27 to TRBJ2-5; no firm D call. CDR3 length equals 11 residues. The V end lost 7 bases, the J end lost 0 bases, and 3 bases lay between the germline ends. Looked up from germline, CDR1 is MNHEY and CDR2 is SMNVEV (reference sequence). CDR3 coding DNA: TGTGCCAGCACCAACCAAGAGACCCAGTACTTC. Protein product: CASTNQETQYF.